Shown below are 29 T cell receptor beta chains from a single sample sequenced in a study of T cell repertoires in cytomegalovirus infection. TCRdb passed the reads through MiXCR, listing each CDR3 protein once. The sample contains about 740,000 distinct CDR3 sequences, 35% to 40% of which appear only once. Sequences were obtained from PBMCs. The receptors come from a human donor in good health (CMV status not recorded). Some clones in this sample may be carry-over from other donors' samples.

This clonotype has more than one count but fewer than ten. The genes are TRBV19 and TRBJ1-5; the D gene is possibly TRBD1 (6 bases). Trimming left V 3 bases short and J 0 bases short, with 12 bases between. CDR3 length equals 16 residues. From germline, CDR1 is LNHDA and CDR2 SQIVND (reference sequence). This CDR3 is CASSIQGSYSNQPQHF. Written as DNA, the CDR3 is TGTGCCAGTAGTATTCAGGGGTCTTATAGCAATCAGCCCCAGCATTTT.

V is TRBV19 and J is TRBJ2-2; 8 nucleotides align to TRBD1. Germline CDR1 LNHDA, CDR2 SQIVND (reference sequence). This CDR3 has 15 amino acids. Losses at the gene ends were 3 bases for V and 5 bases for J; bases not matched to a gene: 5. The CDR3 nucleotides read TGTGCCAGTAGTATCAGGGGGCGAAGGACCGGGGAGCTGTTTTTT. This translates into CASSIRGRRTGELFF.

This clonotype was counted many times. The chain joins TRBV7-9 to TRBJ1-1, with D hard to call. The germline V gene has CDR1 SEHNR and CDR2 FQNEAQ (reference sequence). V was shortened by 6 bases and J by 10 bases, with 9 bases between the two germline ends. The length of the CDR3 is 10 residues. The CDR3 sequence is CASRKGRAFF. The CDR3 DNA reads TGTGCCAGCAGGAAAGGACGAGCTTTCTTT.

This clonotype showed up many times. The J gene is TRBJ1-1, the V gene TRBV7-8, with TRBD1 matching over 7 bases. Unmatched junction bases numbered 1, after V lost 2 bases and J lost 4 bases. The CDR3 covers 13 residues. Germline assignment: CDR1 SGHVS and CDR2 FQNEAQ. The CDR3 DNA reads TGTGCCAGCAGCTTAAACAGGGGCACTGAAGCTTTCTTT. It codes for CASSLNRGTEAFF.

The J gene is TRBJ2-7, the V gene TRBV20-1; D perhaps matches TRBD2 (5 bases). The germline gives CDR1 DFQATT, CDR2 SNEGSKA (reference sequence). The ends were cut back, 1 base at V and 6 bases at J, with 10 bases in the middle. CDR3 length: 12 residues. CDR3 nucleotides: TGCAGTGCTAGAGCTAGCTCTGGCGAGCAGTACTTC. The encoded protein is CSARASSGEQYF.

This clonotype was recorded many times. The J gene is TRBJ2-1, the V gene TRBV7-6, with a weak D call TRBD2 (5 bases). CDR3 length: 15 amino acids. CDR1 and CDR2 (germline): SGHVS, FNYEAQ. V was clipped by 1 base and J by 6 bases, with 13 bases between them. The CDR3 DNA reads TGTGCCAGCAGCTTAGTCCTTAGCGCCCTCAATGAGCAGTTCTTC. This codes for CASSLVLSALNEQFF.

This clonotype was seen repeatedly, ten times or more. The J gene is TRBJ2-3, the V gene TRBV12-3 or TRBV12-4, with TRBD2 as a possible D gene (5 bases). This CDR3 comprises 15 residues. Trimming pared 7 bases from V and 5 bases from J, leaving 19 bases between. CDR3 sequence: CASTFGVAGRDTQYF. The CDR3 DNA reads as TGTGCCAGCACATTCGGGGTAGCAGGCCGAGATACGCAGTATTTT.

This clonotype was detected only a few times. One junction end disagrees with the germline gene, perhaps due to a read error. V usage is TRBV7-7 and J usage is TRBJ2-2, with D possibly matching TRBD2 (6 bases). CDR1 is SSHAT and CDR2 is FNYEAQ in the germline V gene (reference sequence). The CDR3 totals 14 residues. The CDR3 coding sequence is TGTGCTAGCAGCCCGGGGGATAGCATCGGGGAGCTGTTTTTT. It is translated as CASSPGDSIGELFF.

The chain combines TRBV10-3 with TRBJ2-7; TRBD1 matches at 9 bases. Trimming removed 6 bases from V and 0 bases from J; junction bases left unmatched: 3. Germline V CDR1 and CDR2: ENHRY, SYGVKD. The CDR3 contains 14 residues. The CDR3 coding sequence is TGTGCCATCAGGACAGGGGGGAGCTCCTACGAGCAGTACTTC. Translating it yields CAIRTGGSSYEQYF.

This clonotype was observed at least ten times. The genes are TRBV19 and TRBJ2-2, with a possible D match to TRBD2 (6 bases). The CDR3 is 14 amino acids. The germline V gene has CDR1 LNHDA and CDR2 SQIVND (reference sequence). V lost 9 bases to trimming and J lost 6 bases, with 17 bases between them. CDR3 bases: TGTGCCAGCCGGGGCGGAGGGGAATCCGGGGAGCTGTTTTTT. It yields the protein CASRGGGESGELFF.

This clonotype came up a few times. The CDR3 reads CASRPTSGRTGELFF. In nucleotides, the CDR3 is TGTGCCAGCAGACCGACTAGCGGGAGGACCGGGGAGCTGTTTTTT. The genes are TRBV6-6 and TRBJ2-2; TRBD2 matches at 13 bases. Germline V gene data show CDR1 as MNHNY and CDR2 as SVGAGI (reference sequence). V was pared by 6 bases and J by 5 bases, with 3 bases of the junction left unmatched. The CDR3 runs to 15 residues.

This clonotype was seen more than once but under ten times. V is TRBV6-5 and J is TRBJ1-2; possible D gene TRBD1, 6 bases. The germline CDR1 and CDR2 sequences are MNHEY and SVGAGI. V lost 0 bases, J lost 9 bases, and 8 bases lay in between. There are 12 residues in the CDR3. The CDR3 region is CASSYSGGRYTF. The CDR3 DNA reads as TGTGCCAGCAGTTACTCAGGGGGTCGCTACACCTTC.

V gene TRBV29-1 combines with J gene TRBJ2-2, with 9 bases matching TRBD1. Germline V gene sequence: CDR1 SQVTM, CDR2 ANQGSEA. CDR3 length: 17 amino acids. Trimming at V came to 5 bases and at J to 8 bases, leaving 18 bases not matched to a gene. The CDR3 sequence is CSVSEPTGSQGAGELFF. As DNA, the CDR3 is TGCAGCGTTTCGGAACCGACAGGGTCACAGGGGGCTGGGGAGCTGTTTTTT.

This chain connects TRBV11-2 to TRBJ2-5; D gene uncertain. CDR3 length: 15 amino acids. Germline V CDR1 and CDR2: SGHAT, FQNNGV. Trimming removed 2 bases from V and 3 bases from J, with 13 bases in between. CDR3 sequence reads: CASSLRSDGKETQYF. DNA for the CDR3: TGTGCCAGCAGCTTAAGGAGTGATGGAAAAGAGACCCAGTACTTC.

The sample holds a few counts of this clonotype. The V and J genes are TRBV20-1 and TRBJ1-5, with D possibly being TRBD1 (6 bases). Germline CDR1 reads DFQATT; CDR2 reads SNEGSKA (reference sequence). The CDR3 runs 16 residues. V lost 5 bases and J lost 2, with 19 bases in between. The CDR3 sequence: CSALSGGPFGNQPQHF. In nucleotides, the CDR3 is TGCAGTGCTTTGTCGGGGGGCCCCTTTGGCAATCAGCCCCAGCATTTT.

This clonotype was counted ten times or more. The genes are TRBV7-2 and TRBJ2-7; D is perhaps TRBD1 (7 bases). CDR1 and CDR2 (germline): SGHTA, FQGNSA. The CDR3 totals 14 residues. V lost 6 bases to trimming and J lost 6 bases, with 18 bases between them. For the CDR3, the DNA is TGTGCCAGCAGTTCCCACAGGGGAGGATCCGAGCAGTACTTC. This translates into CASSSHRGGSEQYF.

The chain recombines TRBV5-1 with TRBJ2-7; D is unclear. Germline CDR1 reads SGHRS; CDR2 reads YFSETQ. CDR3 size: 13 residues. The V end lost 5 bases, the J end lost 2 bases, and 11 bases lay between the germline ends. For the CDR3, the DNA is TGCGCCAGCAGTGTACCAACCCCCTACGAGCAGTACTTC. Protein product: CASSVPTPYEQYF. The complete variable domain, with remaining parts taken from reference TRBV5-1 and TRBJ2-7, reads KAGVTQTPRYLIKTRGQQVTLSCSPISGHRSVSWYQQTPGQGLQFLFEYFSETQRNKGNFPGRFSGRQFSNSRSEMNVSTLELGDSALYLCASSVPTPYEQYFGPGTRLTVT.

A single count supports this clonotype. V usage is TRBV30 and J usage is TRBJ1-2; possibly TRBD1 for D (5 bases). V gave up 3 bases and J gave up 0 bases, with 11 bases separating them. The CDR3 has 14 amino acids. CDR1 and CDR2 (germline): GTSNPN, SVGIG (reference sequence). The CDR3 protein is CAWSPGAPNYGYTF. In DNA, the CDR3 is TGTGCCTGGAGCCCCGGGGCGCCTAACTATGGCTACACCTTC.

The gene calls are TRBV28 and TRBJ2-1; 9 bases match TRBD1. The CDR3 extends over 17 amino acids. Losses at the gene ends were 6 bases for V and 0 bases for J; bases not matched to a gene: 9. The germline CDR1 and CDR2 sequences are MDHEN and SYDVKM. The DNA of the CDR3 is TGTGCCAGCAGGAGAGGGACAGGGCCAAGCTCCTACAATGAGCAGTTCTTC. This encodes CASRRGTGPSSYNEQFF.

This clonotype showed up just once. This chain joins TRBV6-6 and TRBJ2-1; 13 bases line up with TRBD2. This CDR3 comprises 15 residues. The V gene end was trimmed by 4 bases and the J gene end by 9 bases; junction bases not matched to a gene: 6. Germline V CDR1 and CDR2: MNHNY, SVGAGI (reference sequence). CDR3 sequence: CASSSTSGGAGEQFF. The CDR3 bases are TGTGCCAGCAGTTCTACTAGCGGGGGGGCTGGTGAGCAGTTCTTC.

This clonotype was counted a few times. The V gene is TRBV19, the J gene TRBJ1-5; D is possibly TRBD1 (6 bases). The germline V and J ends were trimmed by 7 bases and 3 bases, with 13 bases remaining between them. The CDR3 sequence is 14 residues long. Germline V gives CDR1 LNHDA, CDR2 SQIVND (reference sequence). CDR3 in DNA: TGTGCCAGTAATCTTGCAGGGGCCAATCAGCCCCAGCATTTT. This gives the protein CASNLAGANQPQHF.

The CDR3 bases are TGTGCCAGCAGTTACGTGGGGACGCAGTATTTT. Translating gives CASSYVGTQYF. V gene TRBV6-5 combines with J gene TRBJ2-3; D not certain. CDR1 is MNHEY, CDR2 SVGAGI, per germline. The CDR3 length is 11 residues. V shed 2 bases and J shed 9 bases, with 6 bases lying between them.

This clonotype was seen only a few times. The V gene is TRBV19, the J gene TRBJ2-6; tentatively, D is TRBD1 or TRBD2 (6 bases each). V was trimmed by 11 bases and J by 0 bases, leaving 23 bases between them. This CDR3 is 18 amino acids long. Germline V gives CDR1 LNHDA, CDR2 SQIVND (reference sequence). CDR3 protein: CAHERGADPISGANVLTF. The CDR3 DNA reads TGTGCCCATGAAAGGGGGGCCGACCCCATCTCTGGGGCCAACGTCCTGACTTTC. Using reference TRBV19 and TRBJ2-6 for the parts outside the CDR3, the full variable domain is DGGITQSPKYLFRKEGQNVTLSCEQNLNHDAMYWYRQDPGQGLRLIYYSQIVNDFQKGDIAEGYSVSREKKESFPLTVTSAQKNPTAFYLCAHERGADPISGANVLTFGAGSRLTVL.

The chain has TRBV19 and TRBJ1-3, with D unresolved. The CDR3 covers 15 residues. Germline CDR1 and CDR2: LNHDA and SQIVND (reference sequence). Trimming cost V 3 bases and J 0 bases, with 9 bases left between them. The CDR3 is CASSMAGDSGNTIYF. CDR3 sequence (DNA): TGTGCCAGTAGTATGGCAGGCGACTCTGGAAACACCATATATTTT.

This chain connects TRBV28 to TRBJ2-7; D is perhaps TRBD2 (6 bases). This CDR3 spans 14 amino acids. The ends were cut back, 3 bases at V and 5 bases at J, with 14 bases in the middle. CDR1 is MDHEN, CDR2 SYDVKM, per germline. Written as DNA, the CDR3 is TGTGCCAGCAGTTTGCCGGGAGTTAGGAACGAGCAGTACTTC. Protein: CASSLPGVRNEQYF.

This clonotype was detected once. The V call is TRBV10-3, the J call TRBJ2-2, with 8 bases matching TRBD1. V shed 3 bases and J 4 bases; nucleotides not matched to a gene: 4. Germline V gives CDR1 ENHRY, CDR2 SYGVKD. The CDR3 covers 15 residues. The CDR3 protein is CAISDRTGTTGELFF. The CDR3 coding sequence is TGTGCCATCAGTGACCGGACAGGGACCACCGGGGAGCTGTTTTTT.

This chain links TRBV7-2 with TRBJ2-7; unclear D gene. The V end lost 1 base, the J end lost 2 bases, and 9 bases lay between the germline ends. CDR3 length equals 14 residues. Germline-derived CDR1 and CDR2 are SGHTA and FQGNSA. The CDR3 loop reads CASSLGPAAYEQYF. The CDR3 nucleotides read TGTGCCAGCAGCTTAGGCCCGGCGGCCTACGAGCAGTACTTC.

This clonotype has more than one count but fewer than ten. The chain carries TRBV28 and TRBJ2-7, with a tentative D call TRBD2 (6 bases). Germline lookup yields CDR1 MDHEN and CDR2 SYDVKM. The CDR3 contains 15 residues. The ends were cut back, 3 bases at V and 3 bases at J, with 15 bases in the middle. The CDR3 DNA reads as TGTGCCAGCAGTTTTGGGGGAGGTTGGGGCTACGAGCAGTACTTC. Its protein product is CASSFGGGWGYEQYF. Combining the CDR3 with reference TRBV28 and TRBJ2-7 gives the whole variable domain DVKVTQSSRYLVKRTGEKVFLECVQDMDHENMFWYRQDPGLGLRLIYFSYDVKMKEKGDIPEGYSVSREKKERFSLILESASTNQTSMYLCASSFGGGWGYEQYFGPGTRLTVT.

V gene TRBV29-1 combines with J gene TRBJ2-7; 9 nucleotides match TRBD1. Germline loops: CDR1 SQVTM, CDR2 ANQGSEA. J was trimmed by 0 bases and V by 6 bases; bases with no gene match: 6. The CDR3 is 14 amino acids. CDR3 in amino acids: CSVAGQGSSYEQYF. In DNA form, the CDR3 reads TGCAGCGTCGCAGGACAGGGGAGCTCCTACGAGCAGTACTTC.